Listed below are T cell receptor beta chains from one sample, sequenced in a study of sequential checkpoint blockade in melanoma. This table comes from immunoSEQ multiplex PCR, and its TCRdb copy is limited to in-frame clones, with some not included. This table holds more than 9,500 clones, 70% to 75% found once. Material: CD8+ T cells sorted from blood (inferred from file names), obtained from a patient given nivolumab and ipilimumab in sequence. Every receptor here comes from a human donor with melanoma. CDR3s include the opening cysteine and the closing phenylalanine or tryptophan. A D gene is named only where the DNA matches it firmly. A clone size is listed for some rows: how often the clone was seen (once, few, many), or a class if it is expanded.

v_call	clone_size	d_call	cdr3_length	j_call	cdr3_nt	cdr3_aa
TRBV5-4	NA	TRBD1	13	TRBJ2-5	TGTGCCAGCAGGGGGACAGGGGTGGAGACCCAGTACTTC	CASRGTGVETQYF
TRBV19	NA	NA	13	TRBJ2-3	TGTGCCAGTACAGGGCGTAGCACAGATACGCAGTATTTT	CASTGRSTDTQYF
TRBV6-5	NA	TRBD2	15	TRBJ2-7	TGTGCCAGCAGTCCCTTCGGGGCGGGAGACCACGAGCAGTACTTC	CASSPFGAGDHEQYF
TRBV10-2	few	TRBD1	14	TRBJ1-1	TGCGCCAGCAGCGCCACAGGGGCGGACACTGAAGCTTTCTTT	CASSATGADTEAFF
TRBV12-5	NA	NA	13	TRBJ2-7	TGTGCTAGTGGTTTCGGGGTCTCCTACGAGCAGTACTTC	CASGFGVSYEQYF
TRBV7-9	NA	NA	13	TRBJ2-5	TGTGCCAGCAGCTTAGCCAGCGGAGAGACCCAGTACTTC	CASSLASGETQYF
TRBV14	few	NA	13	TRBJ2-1	TGTGCCAGCAGCCAACTAATCTACAATGAGCAGTTCTTC	CASSQLIYNEQFF
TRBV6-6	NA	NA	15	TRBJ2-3	TGTGCCAGCAGTCCTGAACTAGCAAGCACAGATACGCAGTATTTT	CASSPELASTDTQYF
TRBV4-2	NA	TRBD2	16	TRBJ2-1	TGTGCCAGCAGCCAGCCCGGGACTAGCGGATTGAATGAGCAGTTCTTC	CASSQPGTSGLNEQFF
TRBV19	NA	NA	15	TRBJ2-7	TGTGCCAGTAGTATAGATCCAGGGACACCGTACGAGCAGTACTTC	CASSIDPGTPYEQYF
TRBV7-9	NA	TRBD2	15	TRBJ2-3	TGTGCCAGCAGCCCTAGCGGGGTTAGCACAGATACGCAGTATTTT	CASSPSGVSTDTQYF
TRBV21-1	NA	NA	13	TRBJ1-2	TGTGCCAGCAGCATCCCCTGGGAGGGGGGCTACACCTTC	CASSIPWEGGYTF
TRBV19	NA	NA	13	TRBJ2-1	TGTGCCACCGAAAGAGGGATCGGCAATGAGCAGTTCTTC	CATERGIGNEQFF
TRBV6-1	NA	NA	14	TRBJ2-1	TGTGCCAGCAGTGCAGGGGTCCTAAACAATGAGCAGTTCTTC	CASSAGVLNNEQFF
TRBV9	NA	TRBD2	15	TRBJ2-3	TGTGCCAGCAGTCCCGGGACTAGCAGCACAGATACGCAGTATTTT	CASSPGTSSTDTQYF
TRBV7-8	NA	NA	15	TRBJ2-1	TGTGCCAGCAGCTTAGTGGCAGGGGCGTCCAATGAGCAGTTCTTC	CASSLVAGASNEQFF
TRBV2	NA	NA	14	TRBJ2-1	TGTGCCAGCAGTGATTTAGCCGCCTACAATGAGCAGTTCTTC	CASSDLAAYNEQFF
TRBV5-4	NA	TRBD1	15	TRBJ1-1	TGTGCCAGCAGCCGGCGGGACAGGGCGAACACTGAAGCTTTCTTT	CASSRRDRANTEAFF
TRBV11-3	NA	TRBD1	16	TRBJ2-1	TGTGCCAGCAGCGGCCGACAGGGTACGACCTACAATGAGCAGTTCTTC	CASSGRQGTTYNEQFF
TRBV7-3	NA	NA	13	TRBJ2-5	TGTGCCAGCAGCCGTCGGCTGGAGGAGACCCAGTACTTC	CASSRRLEETQYF
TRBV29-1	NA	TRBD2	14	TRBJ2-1	TGCAGCGCCCTGACTAGCGGATCCGGCAATGAGCAGTTCTTC	CSALTSGSGNEQFF
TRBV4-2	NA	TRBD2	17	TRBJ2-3	TGTGCCAGCAGCCAAGATCAGGCGGGGGGGCGGGCAGATACGCAGTATTTT	CASSQDQAGGRADTQYF
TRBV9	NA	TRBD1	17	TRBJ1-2	TGTGCCAGCAGCGATGGACAGGGAGAAATCGCTAACTATGGCTACACCTTC	CASSDGQGEIANYGYTF
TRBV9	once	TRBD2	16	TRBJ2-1	TGTGCCAGCAGCGCACCCGGGACTAGCGCATACAATGAGCAGTTCTTC	CASSAPGTSAYNEQFF
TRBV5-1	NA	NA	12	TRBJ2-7	TGCGCCAGCCGCCTTCGGTCCTACGAGCAGTACTTC	CASRLRSYEQYF
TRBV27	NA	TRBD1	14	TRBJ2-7	TGTGCCAGCAGTTTAGGGGCAGGGGGCATCGAGCAGTACTTC	CASSLGAGGIEQYF
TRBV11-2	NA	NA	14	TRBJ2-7	TGTGCCAGCAGCTTAGAGGCGCGGTCCTACGAGCAGTACTTC	CASSLEARSYEQYF
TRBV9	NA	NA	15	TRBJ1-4	TGTGCCAGCAGTGCGGGGTATGGGACTAATGAAAAACTGTTTTTT	CASSAGYGTNEKLFF
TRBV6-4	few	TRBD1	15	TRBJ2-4	TGTGCCAGCAGTGACTCCATGGACAGGGGAAACATTCAGTACTTC	CASSDSMDRGNIQYF
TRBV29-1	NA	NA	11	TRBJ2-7	TGCAGCGGGGAGATCGACTACGAGCAGTACTTC	CSGEIDYEQYF
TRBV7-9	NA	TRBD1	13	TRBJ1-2	TGTGCCAGCAGCTTAGGGACAGGGGTTGGCTACACCTTC	CASSLGTGVGYTF
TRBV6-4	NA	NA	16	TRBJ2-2	TGTGCCAGCACCCCCGAGGGGGGACAGAGAACCGGGGAGCTGTTTTTT	CASTPEGGQRTGELFF
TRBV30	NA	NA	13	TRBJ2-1	TGTGCCTGGAGCGTGGGCAGGTACAATGAGCAGTTCTTC	CAWSVGRYNEQFF
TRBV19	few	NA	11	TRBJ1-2	TGTGCCAGTAGACAGGGAAGCGGCTACACCTTC	CASRQGSGYTF
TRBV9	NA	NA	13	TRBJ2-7	TGTGCCAGCAGCCCGATGACTTCGGGGGAGCAGTACTTC	CASSPMTSGEQYF
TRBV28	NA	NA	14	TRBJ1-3	TGTGCCAGCAGTTGGCCCCCCTCTGGAAACACCATATATTTT	CASSWPPSGNTIYF
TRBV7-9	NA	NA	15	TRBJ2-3	TGTGCCAGCACCCCGCCCGGGATAAGCACAGATACGCAGTATTTT	CASTPPGISTDTQYF
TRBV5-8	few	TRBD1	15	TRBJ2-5	TGTGCCAGCAGCCCGGGACAGGCCAGCCAAGAGACCCAGTACTTC	CASSPGQASQETQYF
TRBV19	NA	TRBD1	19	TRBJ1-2	TGTGCCAGTAGTATAGATGCTTCGCCCGGACAGGGGTTTGGCTATGGCTACACCTTC	CASSIDASPGQGFGYGYTF